This TCR beta chain was observed in a study of cytomegalovirus exposure and HLA in healthy donors. This clone was seen a few times. Profiling relied on immunoSEQ multiplex PCR, and the TCRdb table lists in-frame clones only, not all of them. The data show under 250,000 clones, around four fifths seen once. The sample consisted of PBMCs. This receptor was obtained from a woman aged 18-29 years in good health and CMV-seronegative.

CDR3: CASNLGPGQPQHF. CDR3 nucleotide sequence: TGCGCCAGCAATCTGGGCCCCGGGCAGCCCCAGCATTTT. The J gene is TRBJ1-5, the V gene TRBV5-1; D remains ambiguous. CDR1 and CDR2 from the germline V gene are SGHRS and YFSETQ. The CDR3 contains 13 residues. Trimming removed 6 bases from V and 7 bases from J, with 14 bases in between.